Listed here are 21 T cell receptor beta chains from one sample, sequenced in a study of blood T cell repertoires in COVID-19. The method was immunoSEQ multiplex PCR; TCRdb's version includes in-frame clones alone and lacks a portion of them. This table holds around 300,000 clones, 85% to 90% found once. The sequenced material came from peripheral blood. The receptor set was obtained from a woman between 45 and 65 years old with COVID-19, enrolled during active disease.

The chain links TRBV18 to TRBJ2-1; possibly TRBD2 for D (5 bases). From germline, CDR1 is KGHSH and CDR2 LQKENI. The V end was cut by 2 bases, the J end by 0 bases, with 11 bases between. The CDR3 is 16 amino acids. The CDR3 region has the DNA TGTGCCAGCTCACCATTTCCGGGGAGCTCCTACAATGAGCAGTTCTTC. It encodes CASSPFPGSSYNEQFF. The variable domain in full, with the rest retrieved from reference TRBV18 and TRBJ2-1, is NAGVMQNPRHLVRRRGQEARLRCSPMKGHSHVYWYRQLPEEGLKFMVYLQKENIIDESGMPKERFSAEFPKEGPSILRIQQVVRGDSAAYFCASSPFPGSSYNEQFFGPGTRLTVL.

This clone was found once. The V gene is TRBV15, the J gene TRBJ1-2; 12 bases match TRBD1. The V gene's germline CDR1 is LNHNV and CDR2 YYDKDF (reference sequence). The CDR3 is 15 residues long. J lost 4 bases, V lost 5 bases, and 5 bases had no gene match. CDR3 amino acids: CATSGGTGGVYGYTF. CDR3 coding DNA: TGTGCCACCAGCGGGGGGACAGGGGGCGTCTATGGCTACACCTTC.

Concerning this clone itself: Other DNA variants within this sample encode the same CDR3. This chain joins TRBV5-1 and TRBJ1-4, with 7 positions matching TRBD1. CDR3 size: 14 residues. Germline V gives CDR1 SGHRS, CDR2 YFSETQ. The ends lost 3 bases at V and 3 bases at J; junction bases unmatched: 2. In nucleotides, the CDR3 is TGCGCCAGCAGCTCCGGGACAGCTAATGAAAAACTGTTTTTT. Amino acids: CASSSGTANEKLFF.

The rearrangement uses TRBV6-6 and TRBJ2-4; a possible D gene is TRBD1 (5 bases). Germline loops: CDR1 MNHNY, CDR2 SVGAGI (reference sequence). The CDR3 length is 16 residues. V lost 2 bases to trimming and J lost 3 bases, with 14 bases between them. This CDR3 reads CASSYRFQGDKNIQYF. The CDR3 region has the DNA TGTGCCAGCAGTTACAGATTCCAGGGCGACAAAAACATTCAGTACTTC.

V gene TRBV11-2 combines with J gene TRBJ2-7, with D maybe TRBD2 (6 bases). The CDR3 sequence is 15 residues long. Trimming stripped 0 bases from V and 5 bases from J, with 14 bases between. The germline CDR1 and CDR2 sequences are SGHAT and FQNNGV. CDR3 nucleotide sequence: TGTGCCAGCAGCTTAGATGTGAACAGGAGGGACGAGCAGTACTTC. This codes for CASSLDVNRRDEQYF.

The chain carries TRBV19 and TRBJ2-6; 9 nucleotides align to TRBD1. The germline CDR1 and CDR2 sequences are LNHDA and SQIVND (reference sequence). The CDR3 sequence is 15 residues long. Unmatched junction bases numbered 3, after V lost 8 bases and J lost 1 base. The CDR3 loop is CASDRGGSGANVLTF. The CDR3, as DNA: TGTGCCAGTGACAGGGGGGGATCTGGGGCCAACGTCCTGACTTTC.

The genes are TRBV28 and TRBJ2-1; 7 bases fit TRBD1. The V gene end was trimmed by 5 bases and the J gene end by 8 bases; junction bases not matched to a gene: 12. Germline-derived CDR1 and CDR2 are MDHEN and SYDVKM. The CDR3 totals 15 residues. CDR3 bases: TGTGCCAGCAGTCCGCCAGGACAGGTGATATATGAGCAGTTCTTC. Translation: CASSPPGQVIYEQFF.

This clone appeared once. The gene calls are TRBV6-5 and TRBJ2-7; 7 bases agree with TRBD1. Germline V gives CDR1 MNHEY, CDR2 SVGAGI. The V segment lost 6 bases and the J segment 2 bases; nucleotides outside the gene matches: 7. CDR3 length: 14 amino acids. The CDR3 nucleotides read TGTGCCAGCAGAAAGGACAGGCGGACCTACGAGCAGTACTTC. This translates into CASRKDRRTYEQYF.

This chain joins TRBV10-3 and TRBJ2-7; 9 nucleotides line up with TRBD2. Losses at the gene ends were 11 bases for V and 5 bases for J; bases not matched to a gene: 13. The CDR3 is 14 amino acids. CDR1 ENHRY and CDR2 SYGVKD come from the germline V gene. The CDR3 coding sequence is TGTGCCGCGGGAGGGGGCGGGATTCTCCACGAGCAGTACTTC. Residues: CAAGGGGILHEQYF.

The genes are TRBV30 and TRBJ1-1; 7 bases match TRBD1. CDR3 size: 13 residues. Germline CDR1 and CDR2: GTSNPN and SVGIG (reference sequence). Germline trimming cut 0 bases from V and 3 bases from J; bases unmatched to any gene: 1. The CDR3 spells CAWSVQGDTEAFF. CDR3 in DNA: TGTGCCTGGAGTGTTCAGGGGGACACTGAAGCTTTCTTT.

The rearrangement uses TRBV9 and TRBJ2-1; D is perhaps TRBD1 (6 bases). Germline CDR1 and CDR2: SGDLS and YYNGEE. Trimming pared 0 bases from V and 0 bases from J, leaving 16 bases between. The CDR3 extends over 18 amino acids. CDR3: CASSVGTLQGGSYNEQFF. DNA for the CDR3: TGTGCCAGCAGCGTAGGGACCTTACAGGGCGGCTCCTACAATGAGCAGTTCTTC.

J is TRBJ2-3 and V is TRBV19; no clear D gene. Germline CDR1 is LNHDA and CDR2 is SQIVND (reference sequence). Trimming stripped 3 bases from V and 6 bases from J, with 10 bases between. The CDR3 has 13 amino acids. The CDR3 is CASSIGDTDTQYF. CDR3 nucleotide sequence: TGTGCCAGTAGTATCGGTGACACTGATACGCAGTATTTT.

CDR3 loop: CASSAYWLAKNIQYF. DNA for the CDR3: TGTGCCAGCAGTGCCTACTGGTTAGCCAAAAACATTCAGTACTTC. The V call is TRBV2, the J call TRBJ2-4; D is ambiguous. Trimming left V 4 bases short and J 0 bases short, with 10 bases between. The germline CDR1 and CDR2 sequences are SNHLY and FYNNEI. The CDR3 is 15 residues long.

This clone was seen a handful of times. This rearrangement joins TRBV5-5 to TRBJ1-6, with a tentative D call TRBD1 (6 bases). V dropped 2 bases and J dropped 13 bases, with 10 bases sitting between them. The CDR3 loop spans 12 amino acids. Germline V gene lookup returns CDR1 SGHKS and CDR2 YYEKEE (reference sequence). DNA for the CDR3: TGTGCCAGCAGCTTAAAGGGGGTGCCCCTCCACTTT. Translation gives CASSLKGVPLHF. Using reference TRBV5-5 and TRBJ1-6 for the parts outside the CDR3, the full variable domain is DAGVTQSPTHLIKTRGQQVTLRCSPISGHKSVSWYQQVLGQGPQFIFQYYEKEERGRGNFPDRFSARQFPNYSSELNVNALLLGDSALYLCASSLKGVPLHFGNGTRLTVT.

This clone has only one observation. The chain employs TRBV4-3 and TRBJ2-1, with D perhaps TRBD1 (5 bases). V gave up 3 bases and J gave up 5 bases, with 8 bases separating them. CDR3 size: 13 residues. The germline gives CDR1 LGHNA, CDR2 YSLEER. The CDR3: CASSHDRHNEQFF. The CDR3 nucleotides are TGCGCCAGCAGCCATGACAGACACAATGAGCAGTTCTTC.

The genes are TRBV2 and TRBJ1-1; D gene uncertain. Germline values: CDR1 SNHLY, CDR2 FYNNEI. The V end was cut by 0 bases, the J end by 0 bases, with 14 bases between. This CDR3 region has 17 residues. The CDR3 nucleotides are TGTGCCAGCAGTGAAGCGCTTCGAGTTCTTATGAACACTGAAGCTTTCTTT. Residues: CASSEALRVLMNTEAFF.

The CDR3 DNA reads as TGTGCCAGCAGTCCAGTGGGGCCGACGAACACCGGGGAGCTGTTTTTT. Its translation is CASSPVGPTNTGELFF. The genes are TRBV7-7 and TRBJ2-2; the D gene is possibly TRBD1 (5 bases). The germline V and J ends were trimmed by 6 bases and 0 bases, with 14 bases remaining between them. The germline gives CDR1 SSHAT, CDR2 FNYEAQ (reference sequence). The CDR3 contains 16 residues.

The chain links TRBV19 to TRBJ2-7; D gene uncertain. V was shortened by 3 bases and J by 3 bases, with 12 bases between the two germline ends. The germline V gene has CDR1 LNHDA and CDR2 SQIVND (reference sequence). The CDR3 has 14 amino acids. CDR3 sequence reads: CASSIPGGGYEQYF. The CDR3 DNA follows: TGTGCCAGTAGTATTCCTGGTGGCGGCTACGAGCAGTACTTC.

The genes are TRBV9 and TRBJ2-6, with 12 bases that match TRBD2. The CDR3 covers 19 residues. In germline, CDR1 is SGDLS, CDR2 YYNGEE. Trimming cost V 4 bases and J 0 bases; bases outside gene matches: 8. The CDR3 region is CASSPRGTSGPSGANVLTF. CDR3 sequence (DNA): TGTGCCAGCAGCCCACGAGGGACTAGCGGGCCCTCTGGGGCCAACGTCCTGACTTTC.

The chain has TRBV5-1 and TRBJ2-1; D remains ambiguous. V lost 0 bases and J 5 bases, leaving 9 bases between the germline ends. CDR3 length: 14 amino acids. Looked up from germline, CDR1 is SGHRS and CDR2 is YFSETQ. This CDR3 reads CASSLVPRDNEQFF. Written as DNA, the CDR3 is TGCGCCAGCAGCTTGGTTCCCCGGGACAATGAGCAGTTCTTC.

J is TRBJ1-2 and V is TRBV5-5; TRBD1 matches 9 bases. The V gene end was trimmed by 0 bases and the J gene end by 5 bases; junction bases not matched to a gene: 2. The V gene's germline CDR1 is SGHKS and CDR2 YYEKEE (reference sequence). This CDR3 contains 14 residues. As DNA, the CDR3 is TGTGCCAGCAGCTTGGAGGGACAGGGTTATGGCTACACCTTC. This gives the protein CASSLEGQGYGYTF.